This passage covers 5 T cell receptor beta chains from one sample sequenced in a study of blood T cells in healthy people across ages. It was with a sample-barcoded 5' primer and a J-beta primer mix that a second PCR of roughly 7 to 12 cycles was run. TCRdb called the 5' RACE reads again in MiXCR, with one record for every CDR3 protein. The sample yields hundreds of thousands of distinct CDR3 sequences, around a fifth seen once. The sequenced sample was blood. The receptor set was obtained from a man between 65 and 85 years old in good health.

This clonotype was found a few times. This chain joins TRBV3-1 and TRBJ2-1; D is unclear. V was cut by 2 bases and J by 15 bases, with 17 bases left in between. In germline, CDR1 is LGHDT, CDR2 YNNKEL (reference sequence). The CDR3 totals 13 residues. This chain's CDR3 is CASSQPDSNLSFF. Written as DNA, the CDR3 is TGTGCCAGCAGCCAACCAGACTCGAACCTTTCGTTCTTC.

This chain links TRBV10-3 with TRBJ2-5; maybe TRBD1 (7 bases). The CDR3 spans 15 residues. Germline CDR1 is ENHRY and CDR2 is SYGVKD. The V end was cut by 8 bases, the J end by 1 base, with 17 bases between. This CDR3 is CAIGGRGDSQETQYF. The CDR3 nucleotides read TGTGCCATCGGGGGGCGAGGGGACAGCCAAGAGACCCAGTACTTC.

This clonotype came up a few times. This sequence joins TRBV29-1 and TRBJ2-5, with 8 bases lining up with TRBD1. Germline V CDR1 and CDR2: SQVTM, ANQGSEA. The junction had 8 bases not matched to a gene; V was cut back by 6 bases and J by 5 bases. CDR3 length equals 13 residues. CDR3 DNA sequence: TGCAGCGTATGCGACAGGGGCGCCGAGACCCAGTACTTC. It yields the protein CSVCDRGAETQYF.

The chain has TRBV29-1 and TRBJ2-2; the D is unclear. This CDR3 spans 15 amino acids. Germline-derived CDR1 and CDR2 are SQVTM and ANQGSEA. Deletions cut 2 bases from V and 4 bases from J, with 14 bases between. The CDR3 here is CSVEYGYRGTGELFF. CDR3 coding DNA: TGCAGCGTTGAATATGGCTATCGAGGCACCGGGGAGCTGTTTTTT.

For this clonotype: Compared with germline, one end of the junction differs, possibly owing to a read error. The rearrangement joins TRBV6-6 to TRBJ1-2; the D is unclear. The CDR3 is 14 amino acids. Per germline, CDR1 MNHNY and CDR2 SVGAGI (reference sequence). CDR3 nucleotide sequence: TGTGCCAGCAGTTACATCTCAATCGACTATGACTACACCTTC. It encodes CASSYISIDYDYTF.